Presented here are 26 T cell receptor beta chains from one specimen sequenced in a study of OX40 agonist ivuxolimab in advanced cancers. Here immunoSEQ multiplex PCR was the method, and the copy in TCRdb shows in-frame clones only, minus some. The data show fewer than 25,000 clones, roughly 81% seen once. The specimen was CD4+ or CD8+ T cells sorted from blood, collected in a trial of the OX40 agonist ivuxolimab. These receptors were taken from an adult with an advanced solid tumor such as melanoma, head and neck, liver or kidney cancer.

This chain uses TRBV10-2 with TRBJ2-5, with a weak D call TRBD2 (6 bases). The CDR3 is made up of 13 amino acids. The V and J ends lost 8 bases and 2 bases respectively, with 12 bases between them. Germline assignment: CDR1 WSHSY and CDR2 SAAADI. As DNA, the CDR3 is TGCGCCAGCCGGGGACTGCTACAAGAGACCCAGTACTTC. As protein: CASRGLLQETQYF.

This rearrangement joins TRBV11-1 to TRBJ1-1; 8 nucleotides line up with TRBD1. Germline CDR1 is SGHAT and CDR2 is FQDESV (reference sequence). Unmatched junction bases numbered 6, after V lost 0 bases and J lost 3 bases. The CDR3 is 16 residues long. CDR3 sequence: CASSLARTGLDTEAFF. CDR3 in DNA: TGTGCCAGCAGCTTAGCCCGGACAGGGTTAGACACTGAAGCTTTCTTT. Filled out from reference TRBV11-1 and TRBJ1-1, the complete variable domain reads EAEVAQSPRYKITEKSQAVAFWCDPISGHATLYWYRQILGQGPELLVQFQDESVVDDSQLPKDRFSAERLKGVDSTLKIQPAELGDSAMYLCASSLARTGLDTEAFFGQGTRLTVV.

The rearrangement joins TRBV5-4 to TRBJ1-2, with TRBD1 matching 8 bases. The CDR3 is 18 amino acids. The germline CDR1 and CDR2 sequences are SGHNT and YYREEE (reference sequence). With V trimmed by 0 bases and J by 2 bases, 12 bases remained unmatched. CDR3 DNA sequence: TGTGCCAGCAGCTTGGGGCCTCCTCGGACAGGGAGAAACTATGGCTACACCTTC. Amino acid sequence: CASSLGPPRTGRNYGYTF.

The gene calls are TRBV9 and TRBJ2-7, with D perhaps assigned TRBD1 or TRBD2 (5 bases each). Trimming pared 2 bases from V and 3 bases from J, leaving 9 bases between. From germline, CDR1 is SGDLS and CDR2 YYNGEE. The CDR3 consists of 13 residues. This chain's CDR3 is CASSVGGSYEQYF. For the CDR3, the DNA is TGTGCCAGCAGCGTTGGGGGTAGCTACGAGCAGTACTTC.

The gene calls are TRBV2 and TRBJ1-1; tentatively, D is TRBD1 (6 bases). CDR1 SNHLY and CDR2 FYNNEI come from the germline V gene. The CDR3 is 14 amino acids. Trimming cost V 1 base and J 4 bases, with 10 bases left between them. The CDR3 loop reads CASSEGGAGTEAFF. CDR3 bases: TGTGCCAGCAGTGAAGGGGGGGCGGGCACTGAAGCTTTCTTT. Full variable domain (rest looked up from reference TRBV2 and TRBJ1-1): EPEVTQTPSHQVTQMGQEVILRCVPISNHLYFYWYRQILGQKVEFLVSFYNNEISEKSEIFDDQFSVERPDGSNFTLKIRSTKLEDSAMYFCASSEGGAGTEAFFGQGTRLTVV.

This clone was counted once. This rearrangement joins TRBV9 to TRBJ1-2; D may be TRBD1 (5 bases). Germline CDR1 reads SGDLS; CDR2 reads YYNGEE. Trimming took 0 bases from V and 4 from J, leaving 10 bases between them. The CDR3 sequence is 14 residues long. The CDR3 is CASSVGGVGYGYTF. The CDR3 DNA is TGTGCCAGCAGCGTAGGGGGGGTCGGCTATGGCTACACCTTC.

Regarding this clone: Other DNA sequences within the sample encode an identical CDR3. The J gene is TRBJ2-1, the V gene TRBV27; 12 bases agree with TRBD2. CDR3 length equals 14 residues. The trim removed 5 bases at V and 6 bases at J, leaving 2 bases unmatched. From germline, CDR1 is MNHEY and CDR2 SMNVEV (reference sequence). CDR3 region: CASSLGLAGNEQFF. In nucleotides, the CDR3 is TGTGCCAGCAGTCTGGGACTAGCGGGCAATGAGCAGTTCTTC.

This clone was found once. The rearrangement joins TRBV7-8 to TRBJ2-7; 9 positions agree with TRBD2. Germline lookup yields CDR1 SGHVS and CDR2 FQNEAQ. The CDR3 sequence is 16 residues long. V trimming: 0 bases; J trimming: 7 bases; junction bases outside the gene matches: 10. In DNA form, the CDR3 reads TGTGCCAGCAGCTTAGCGGAGGGACTAGCCGCGGGGGAGCAGTACTTC. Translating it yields CASSLAEGLAAGEQYF.

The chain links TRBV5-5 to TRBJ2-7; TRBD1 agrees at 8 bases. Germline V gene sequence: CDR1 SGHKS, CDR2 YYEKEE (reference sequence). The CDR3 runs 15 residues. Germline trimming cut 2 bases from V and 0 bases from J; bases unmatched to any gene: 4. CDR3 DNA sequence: TGTGCCAGCAGCTTCCCCGACAGGGGCTCCTACGAGCAGTACTTC. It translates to CASSFPDRGSYEQYF.

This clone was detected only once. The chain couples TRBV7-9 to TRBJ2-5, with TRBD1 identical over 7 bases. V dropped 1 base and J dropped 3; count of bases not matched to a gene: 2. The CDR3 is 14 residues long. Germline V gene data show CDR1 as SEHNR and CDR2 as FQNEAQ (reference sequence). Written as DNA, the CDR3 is TGTGCCAGCAGCTTAGACAGGGGTGAAGAGACCCAGTACTTC. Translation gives CASSLDRGEETQYF.

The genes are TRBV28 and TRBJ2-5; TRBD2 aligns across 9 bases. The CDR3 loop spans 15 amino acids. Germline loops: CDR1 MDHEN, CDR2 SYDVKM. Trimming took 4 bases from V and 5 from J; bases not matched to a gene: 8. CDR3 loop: CASSSIAGALETQYF. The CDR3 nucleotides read TGTGCCAGCAGTTCAATAGCGGGGGCCCTGGAGACCCAGTACTTC.

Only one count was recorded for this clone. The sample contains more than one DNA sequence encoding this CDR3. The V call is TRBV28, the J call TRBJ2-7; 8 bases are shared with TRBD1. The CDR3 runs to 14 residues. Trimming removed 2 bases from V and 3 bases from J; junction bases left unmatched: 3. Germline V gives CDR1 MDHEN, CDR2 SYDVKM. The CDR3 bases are TGTGCCAGCAGTTTACCGGGGACAGGCTACGAGCAGTACTTC. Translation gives CASSLPGTGYEQYF.

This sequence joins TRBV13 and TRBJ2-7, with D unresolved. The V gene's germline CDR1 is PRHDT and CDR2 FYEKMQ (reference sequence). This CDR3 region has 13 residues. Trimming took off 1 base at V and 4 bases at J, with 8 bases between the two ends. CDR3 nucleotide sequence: TGTGCCAGCAGCTTAGTCAGCAGGTACGAGCAGTACTTC. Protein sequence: CASSLVSRYEQYF. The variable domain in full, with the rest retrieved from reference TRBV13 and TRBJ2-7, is AAGVIQSPRHLIKEKRETATLKCYPIPRHDTVYWYQQGPGQDPQFLISFYEKMQSDKGSIPDRFSAQQFSDYHSELNMSSLELGDSALYFCASSLVSRYEQYFGPGTRLTVT.

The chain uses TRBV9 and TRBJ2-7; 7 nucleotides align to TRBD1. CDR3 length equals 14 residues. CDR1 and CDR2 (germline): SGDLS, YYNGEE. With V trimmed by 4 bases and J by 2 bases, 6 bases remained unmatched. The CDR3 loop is CASSLGQNTYEQYF. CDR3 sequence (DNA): TGTGCCAGCAGCCTGGGACAGAATACCTACGAGCAGTACTTC.

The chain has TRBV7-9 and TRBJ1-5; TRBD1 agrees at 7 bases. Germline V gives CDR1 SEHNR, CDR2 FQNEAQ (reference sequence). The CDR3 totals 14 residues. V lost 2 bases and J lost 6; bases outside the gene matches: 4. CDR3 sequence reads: CASSLQGVGQPQHF. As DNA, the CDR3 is TGTGCCAGCAGCTTACAGGGGGTGGGTCAGCCCCAGCATTTT.

CDR3 coding DNA: TGTGCCAGCAGCCTGACTAGCGGGAGAGAGCAGTTCTTC. It codes for CASSLTSGREQFF. V is TRBV7-3 and J is TRBJ2-1; 12 bases are shared with TRBD2. The CDR3 length is 13 residues. In germline, CDR1 is SGHTA, CDR2 FQGTGA. V shed 5 bases and J 10 bases; nucleotides not matched to a gene: 3.

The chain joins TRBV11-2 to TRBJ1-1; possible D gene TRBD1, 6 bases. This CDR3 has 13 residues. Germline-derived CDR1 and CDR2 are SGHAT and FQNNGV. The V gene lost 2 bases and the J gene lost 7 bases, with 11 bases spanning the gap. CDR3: CASSLSSDSEAFF. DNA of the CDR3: TGTGCCAGCAGCTTAAGTTCGGACAGTGAAGCTTTCTTT.

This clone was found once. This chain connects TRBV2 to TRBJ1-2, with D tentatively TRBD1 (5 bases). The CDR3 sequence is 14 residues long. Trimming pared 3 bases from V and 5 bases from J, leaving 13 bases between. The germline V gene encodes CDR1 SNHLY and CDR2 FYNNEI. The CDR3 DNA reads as TGTGCCAGCAGTGACGCCAACAGGAATTATGGCTACACCTTC. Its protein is CASSDANRNYGYTF.

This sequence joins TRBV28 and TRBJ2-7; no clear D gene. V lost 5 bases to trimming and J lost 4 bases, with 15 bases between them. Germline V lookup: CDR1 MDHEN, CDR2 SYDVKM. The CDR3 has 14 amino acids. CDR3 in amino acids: CASSARASMYEQYF. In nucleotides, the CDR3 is TGTGCCAGCAGTGCCCGGGCGAGTATGTACGAGCAGTACTTC.

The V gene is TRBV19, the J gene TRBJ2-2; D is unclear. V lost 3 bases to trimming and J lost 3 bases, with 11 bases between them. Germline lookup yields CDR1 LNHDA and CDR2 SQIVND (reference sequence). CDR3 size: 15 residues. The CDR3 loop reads CASSISLVYTGELFF. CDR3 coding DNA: TGTGCCAGTAGTATTTCTCTTGTCTACACCGGGGAGCTGTTTTTT.

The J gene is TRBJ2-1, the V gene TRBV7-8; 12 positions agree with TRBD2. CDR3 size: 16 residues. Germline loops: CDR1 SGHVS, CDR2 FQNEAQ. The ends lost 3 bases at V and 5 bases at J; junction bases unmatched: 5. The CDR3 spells CASSLGPSGRDNEQFF. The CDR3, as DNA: TGTGCCAGCAGCTTGGGCCCTAGCGGGAGGGACAATGAGCAGTTCTTC.

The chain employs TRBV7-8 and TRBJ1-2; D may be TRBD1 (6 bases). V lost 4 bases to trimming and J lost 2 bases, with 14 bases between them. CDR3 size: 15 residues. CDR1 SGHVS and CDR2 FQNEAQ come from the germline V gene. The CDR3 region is CASSYGHQGNYGYTF. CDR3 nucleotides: TGTGCCAGCAGCTACGGGCATCAGGGGAACTATGGCTACACCTTC.

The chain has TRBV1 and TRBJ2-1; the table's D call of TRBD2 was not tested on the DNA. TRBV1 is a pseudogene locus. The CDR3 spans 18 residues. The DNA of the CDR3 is TGCACCAGCAGCCATTCCCCCCTTCGGGAGGCGGGGTACAATGAGCAGTTCTTC. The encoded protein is CTSSHSPLREAGYNEQFF.

CDR3 amino acids: CATSEGAYRPEAFF. DNA of the CDR3: TGTGCCACCAGCGAAGGGGCGTATCGGCCTGAAGCTTTCTTT. This chain links TRBV15 with TRBJ1-1; D is possibly TRBD1 (5 bases). The ends were cut back, 5 bases at V and 6 bases at J, with 16 bases in the middle. There are 14 residues in the CDR3. The V gene's germline CDR1 is LNHNV and CDR2 YYDKDF (reference sequence). Looking up the rest from reference TRBV15 and TRBJ1-1 gives the full variable domain: DAMVIQNPRYQVTQFGKPVTLSCSQTLNHNVMYWYQQKSSQAPKLLFHYYDKDFNNEADTPDNFQSRRPNTSFCFLDIRSPGLGDTAMYLCATSEGAYRPEAFFGQGTRLTVV.

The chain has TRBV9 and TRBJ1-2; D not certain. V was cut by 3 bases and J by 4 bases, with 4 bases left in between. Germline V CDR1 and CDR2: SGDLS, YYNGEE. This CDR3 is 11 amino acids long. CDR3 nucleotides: TGTGCCAGCAGCGGGACCTATGGCTACACCTTC. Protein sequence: CASSGTYGYTF.

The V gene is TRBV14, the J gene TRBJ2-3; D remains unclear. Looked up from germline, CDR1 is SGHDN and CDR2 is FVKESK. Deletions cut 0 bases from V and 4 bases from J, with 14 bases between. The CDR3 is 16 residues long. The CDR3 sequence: CASSQDVRYTADTQYF. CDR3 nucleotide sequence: TGTGCCAGCAGCCAAGATGTCCGCTACACGGCAGATACGCAGTATTTT.